This T cell receptor beta chain came from a study of CD8 T cells in Susac syndrome. An amount of RNA that ranged from about 0.45 to 1 ug was reverse transcribed with random hexamers. The amplification used immunoSEQ multiplex PCR on TCR beta CDR3; it spanned 54 Vbeta and 13 Jbeta. Each CDR3 protein is one row after TCRdb ran MiXCR on the immunoSEQ multiplex PCR reads. In the table there are around 170,000 distinct CDR3 sequences, about 95% of which are singletons. The CDR3 runs 13 residues. V lost 10 bases to trimming and J lost 1 base, with 10 bases between them. Germline V gene data show CDR1 as MNHEY and CDR2 as SVGAGI.

The receptor comes from a human donor with Susac syndrome. The sequenced sample consisted of CD8+ T cells from PBMCs. The chain links TRBV6-5 to TRBJ2-2, with unresolved D. The CDR3: CATSRGNTGELFF. CDR3 sequence (DNA): TGTGCCACCTCCCGCGGGAACACCGGGGAGCTGTTTTTT.